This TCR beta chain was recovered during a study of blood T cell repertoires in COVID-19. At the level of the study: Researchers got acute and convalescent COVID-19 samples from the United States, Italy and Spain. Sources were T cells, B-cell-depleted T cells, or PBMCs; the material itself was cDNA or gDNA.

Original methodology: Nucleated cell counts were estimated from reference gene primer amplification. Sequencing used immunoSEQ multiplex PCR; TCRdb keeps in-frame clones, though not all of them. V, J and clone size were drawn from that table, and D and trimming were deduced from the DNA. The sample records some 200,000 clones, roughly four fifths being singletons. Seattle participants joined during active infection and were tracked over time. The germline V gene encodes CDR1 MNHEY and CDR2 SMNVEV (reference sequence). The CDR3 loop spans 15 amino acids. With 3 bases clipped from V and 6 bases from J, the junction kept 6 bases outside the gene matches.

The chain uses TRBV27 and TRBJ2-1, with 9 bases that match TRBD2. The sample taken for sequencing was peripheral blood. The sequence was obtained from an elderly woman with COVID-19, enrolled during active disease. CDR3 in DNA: TGTGCCAGCAGTTTGGAGGGACTAGCTGGCAATGAGCAGTTCTTC. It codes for CASSLEGLAGNEQFF.